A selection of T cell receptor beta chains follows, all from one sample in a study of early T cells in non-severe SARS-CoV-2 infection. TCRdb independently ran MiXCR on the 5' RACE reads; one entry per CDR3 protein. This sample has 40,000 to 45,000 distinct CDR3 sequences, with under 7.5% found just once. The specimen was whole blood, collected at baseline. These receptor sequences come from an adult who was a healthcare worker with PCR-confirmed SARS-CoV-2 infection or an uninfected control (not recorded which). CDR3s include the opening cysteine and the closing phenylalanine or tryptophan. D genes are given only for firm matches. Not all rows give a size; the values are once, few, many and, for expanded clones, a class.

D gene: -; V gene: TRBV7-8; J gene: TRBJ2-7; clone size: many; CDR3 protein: CASSLAGKSYEQYF; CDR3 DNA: TGTGCCAGCAGCTTAGCCGGGAAATCCTACGAGCAGTACTTC
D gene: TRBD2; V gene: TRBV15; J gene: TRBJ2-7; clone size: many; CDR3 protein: CATSREHPSSGSYEQYF; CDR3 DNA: TGTGCCACCAGCAGAGAACACCCCTCTAGCGGGAGCTACGAGCAGTACTTC
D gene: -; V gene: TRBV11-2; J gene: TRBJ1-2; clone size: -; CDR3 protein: CASSPGRDPYGYTF; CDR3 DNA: TGTGCCAGCAGCCCCGGCAGGGATCCCTATGGCTACACCTTC
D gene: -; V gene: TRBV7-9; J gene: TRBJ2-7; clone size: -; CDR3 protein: CASSPAYEQYF; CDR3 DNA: TGTGCCAGCAGCCCAGCTTACGAGCAGTACTTC
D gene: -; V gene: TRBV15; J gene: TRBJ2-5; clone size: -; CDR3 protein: CATSSATGEGETQYF; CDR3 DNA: TGTGCCACCAGCAGTGCGACAGGGGAGGGAGAGACCCAGTACTTC
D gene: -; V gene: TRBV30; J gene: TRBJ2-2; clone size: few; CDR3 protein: CAWRRRTDTGELFF; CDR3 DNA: TGTGCCTGGAGGAGGAGGACGGACACCGGGGAGCTGTTTTTT
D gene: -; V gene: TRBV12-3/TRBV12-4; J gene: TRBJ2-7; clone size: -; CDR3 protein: CASSTGHEQYF; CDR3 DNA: TGTGCCAGCAGTACAGGGCACGAGCAGTACTTC
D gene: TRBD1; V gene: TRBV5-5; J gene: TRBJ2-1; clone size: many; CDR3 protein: CASSVVTGPSSYNEQFF; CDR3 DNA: TGTGCCAGCAGCGTTGTGACAGGGCCGAGCTCCTACAATGAGCAGTTCTTC
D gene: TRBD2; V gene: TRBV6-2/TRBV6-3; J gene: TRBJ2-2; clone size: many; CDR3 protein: CASSYILAANTGELFF; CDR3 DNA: TGTGCCAGCAGTTACATACTAGCGGCGAACACCGGGGAGCTGTTTTTT
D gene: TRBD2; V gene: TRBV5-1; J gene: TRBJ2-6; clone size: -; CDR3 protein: CASSFRGVEPSSSGANVLTF; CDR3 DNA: TGCGCCAGCAGCTTCCGGGGGGTTGAACCGTCAAGCTCTGGGGCCAACGTCCTGACTTTC
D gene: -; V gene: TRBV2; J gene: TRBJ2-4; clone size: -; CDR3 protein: CASSARGQLQYF; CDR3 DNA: TGTGCCAGCAGTGCCCGTGGGCAGCTTCAGTACTTC
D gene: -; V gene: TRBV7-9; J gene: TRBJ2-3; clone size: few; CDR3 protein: CASSFKDTQYF; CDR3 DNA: TGTGCCAGCAGTTTCAAGGATACGCAGTATTTT
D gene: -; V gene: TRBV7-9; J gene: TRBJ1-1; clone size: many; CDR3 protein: CASSLVGGWTEAFF; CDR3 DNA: TGTGCCAGCAGCTTAGTAGGGGGTTGGACTGAAGCTTTCTTT
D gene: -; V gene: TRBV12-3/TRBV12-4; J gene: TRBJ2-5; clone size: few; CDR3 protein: CASTKVGVGGETQYF; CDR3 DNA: TGTGCCAGCACCAAAGTAGGAGTAGGGGGGGAGACCCAGTACTTC
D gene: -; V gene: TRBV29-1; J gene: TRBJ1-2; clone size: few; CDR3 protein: CSAVGGTNYGYTF; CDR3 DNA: TGCAGCGCCGTGGGGGGAACTAACTATGGCTACACCTTC
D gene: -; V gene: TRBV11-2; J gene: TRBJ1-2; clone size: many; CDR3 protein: CASSLDRGSAEF; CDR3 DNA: TGTGCCAGCAGTCTGGACCGGGGGTCCGCTGAGTTC